The 5 T cell receptor beta chains listed next were all sequenced from one sample in a study of T cells in Graves' hyperthyroidism and ophthalmopathy. RNA transcripts gave rise to amplified TCR beta CDR3 regions. In the first-round RT-PCR of the TCR CDR3, the HTBI primer set was used. TCRdb used MiXCR to reprocess the multiplex PCR reads, holding one entry per CDR3 protein. The table includes just over 550,000 distinct CDR3 sequences, about 43% detected once. Sequencing used peripheral blood or thyroid tissue (not recorded which). The receptors were gathered from a young woman with Graves' hyperthyroidism.

This clonotype was seen only a few times. This chain uses TRBV20-1 with TRBJ2-7; no clear D. Germline V gene lookup returns CDR1 DFQATT and CDR2 SNEGSKA (reference sequence). Trimming removed 4 bases at V and 2 bases at J, with 9 bases between. The CDR3 runs to 12 residues. The DNA of the CDR3 is TGCAGTGCTATCTTCAGACCCTACGAGCAGTACTTC. Its protein product is CSAIFRPYEQYF.

This clonotype was detected many times. The gene calls are TRBV7-9 and TRBJ2-7; 9 bases line up with TRBD2. This CDR3 region has 13 residues. The junction had 2 bases not matched to a gene; V was cut back by 5 bases and J by 3 bases. CDR1 SEHNR and CDR2 FQNEAQ come from the germline V gene (reference sequence). CDR3 nucleotides: TGTGCCAGCAGCCGTAGCGGGAGCTACGAGCAGTACTTC. Amino acids: CASSRSGSYEQYF.

As regards this clonotype: This may stem from a read error, because a much larger clone lies one nucleotide away. The chain's CDR3 is CASIETARGETQYF. CDR3 coding DNA: TGTGCCAGCATCGAAACAGCGAGGGGAGAGACCCAGTACTTC. The chain joins TRBV2 to TRBJ2-5, with D perhaps assigned TRBD1 or TRBD2 (5 bases each). CDR3 length: 14 amino acids. The germline V and J ends were trimmed by 7 bases and 4 bases, with 16 bases remaining between them. Germline values: CDR1 SNHLY, CDR2 FYNNEI.

This clonotype was counted once. A much more abundant neighbour one base away suggests this may be a read error. The gene calls are TRBV10-3 and TRBJ2-7; D is possibly TRBD1 (6 bases). The J call is uncertain, as TRBJ2-1 better fits the DNA end. CDR3 length: 14 residues. Germline lookup yields CDR1 ENHRY and CDR2 SYGVKD. CDR3 in amino acids: CAISQGTGYYEQFF. CDR3 nucleotide sequence: TGTGCCATCAGTCAAGGAACAGGGTACTACGAGCAGTTCTTC.

In this sample, this clonotype turned up many times. This sequence joins TRBV20-1 and TRBJ1-2; D is undetermined. Germline CDR1 DFQATT, CDR2 SNEGSKA (reference sequence). The V end lost 3 bases, the J end lost 2 bases, and 7 bases lay between the germline ends. CDR3 size: 12 residues. CDR3 bases: TGCAGTGCTAGTCGGCCGAACTATGGCTACACCTTC. Its translation: CSASRPNYGYTF.